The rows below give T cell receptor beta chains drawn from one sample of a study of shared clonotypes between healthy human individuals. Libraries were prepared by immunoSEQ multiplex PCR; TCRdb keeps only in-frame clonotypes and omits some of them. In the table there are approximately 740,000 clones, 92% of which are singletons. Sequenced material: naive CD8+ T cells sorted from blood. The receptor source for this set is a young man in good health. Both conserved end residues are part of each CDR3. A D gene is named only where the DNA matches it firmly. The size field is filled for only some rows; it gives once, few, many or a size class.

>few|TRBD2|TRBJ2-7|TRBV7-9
TGTGCCAGCAGCTCGCGGACTAGCTCCTACGAGCAGTACTTC
CASSSRTSSYEQYF
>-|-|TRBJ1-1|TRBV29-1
TGCAGCGCGTACGAAGTAAACACTGAAGCTTTCTTT
CSAYEVNTEAFF
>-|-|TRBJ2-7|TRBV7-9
TGTGCCAGCAGCTCTCTGACCAACTCCTACGAGCAGTACTTC
CASSSLTNSYEQYF
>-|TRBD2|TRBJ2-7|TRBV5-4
TGTGCCAGCAGCTTGGAAGGACTAGCGGAGTCCTACGAGCAGTACTTC
CASSLEGLAESYEQYF
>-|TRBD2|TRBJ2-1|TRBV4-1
TGCGCCAGCAGCCAAGTCCTAGCGGGAGATAGTAATGAGCAGTTCTTC
CASSQVLAGDSNEQFF
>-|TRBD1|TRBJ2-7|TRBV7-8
TGTGCCAGCATCGGGTGGGACAGTTTAAGGTTCTACGAGCAGTACTTC
CASIGWDSLRFYEQYF
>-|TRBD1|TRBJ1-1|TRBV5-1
TGCGCCAGCAGCCTGGGGGACAGGGGCATCACTGAAGCTTTCTTT
CASSLGDRGITEAFF
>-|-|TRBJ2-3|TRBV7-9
TGTGCCAGCGACAGCCCGGACTATCCAGATACGCAGTATTTT
CASDSPDYPDTQYF
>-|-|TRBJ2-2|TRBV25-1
TGTGCCAGCAGTGGGGGGGAGCTGTTTTTT
CASSGGELFF
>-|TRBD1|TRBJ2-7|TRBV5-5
TGTGCCAGCAGCCCCGGGGACAGGGTGAACGAGCAGTACTTC
CASSPGDRVNEQYF
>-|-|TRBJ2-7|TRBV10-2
TGCGCCAGCAGCGCCCGGGTCACGATCCCCTCCTACGAGCAGTACTTC
CASSARVTIPSYEQYF
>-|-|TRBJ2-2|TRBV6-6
TGTGCCAGCAGTTACTTATACACCGGGGAGCTGTTTTTT
CASSYLYTGELFF
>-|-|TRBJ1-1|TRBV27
TGTGCCAGCAGCCCCGGGACCCCGAACACTGAAGCTTTCTTT
CASSPGTPNTEAFF
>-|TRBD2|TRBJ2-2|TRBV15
TGTGCCACCAGCCCCGGGAGGGCCCGGACCGGGGAGCTGTTTTTT
CATSPGRARTGELFF
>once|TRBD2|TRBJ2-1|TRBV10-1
TGCGCCAGCAGTGATTGGGGACTAGCGGGAGGGCCCGACAATGAGCAGTTCTTC
CASSDWGLAGGPDNEQFF
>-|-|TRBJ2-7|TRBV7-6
TGTGCCAGCAGCTTAGTTGGGGGGTCAACCTACGAGCAGTACTTC
CASSLVGGSTYEQYF
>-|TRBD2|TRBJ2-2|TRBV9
TGTGCCAGCAGCGTAGGGACTAGCGGGATAACGAACACCGGGGAGCTGTTTTTT
CASSVGTSGITNTGELFF
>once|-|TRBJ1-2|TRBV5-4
TGTGCCAGCAGCTCGCTACAGGCAGATAACTATGGCTACACCTTC
CASSSLQADNYGYTF
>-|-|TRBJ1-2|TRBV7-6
TGTGCCAGCAGCGAATACGGGGGCTATGGCTACACCTTC
CASSEYGGYGYTF
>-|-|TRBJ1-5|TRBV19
TGTGCCAGTAGTACGAACCAAGAGAGAGGGCAGCCCCAGCATTTT
CASSTNQERGQPQHF
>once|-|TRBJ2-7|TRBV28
TGTGCCAGCAGACCAGGATCATCCTACGAGCAGTACTTC
CASRPGSSYEQYF
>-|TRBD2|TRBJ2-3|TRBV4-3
TGCGCCAGCAGCCAAGATTGGCCTACTAGCGGGGATACGCAGTATTTT
CASSQDWPTSGDTQYF